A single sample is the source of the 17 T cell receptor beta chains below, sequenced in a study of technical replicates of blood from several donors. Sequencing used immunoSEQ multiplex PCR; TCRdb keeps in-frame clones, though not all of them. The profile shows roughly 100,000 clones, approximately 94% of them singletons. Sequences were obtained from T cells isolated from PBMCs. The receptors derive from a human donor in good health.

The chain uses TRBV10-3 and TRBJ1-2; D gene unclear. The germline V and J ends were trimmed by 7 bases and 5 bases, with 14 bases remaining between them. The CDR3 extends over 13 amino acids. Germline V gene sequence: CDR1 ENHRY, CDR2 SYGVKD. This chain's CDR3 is CAIMQDSEYGYTF. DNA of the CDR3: TGTGCCATCATGCAGGACTCCGAATATGGCTACACCTTC.

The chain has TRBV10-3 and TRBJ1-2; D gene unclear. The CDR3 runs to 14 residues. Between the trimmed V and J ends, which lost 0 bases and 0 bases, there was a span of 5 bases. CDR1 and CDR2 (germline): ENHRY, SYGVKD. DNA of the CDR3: TGTGCCATCAGTGAGTCGAACACTAACTATGGCTACACCTTC. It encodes CAISESNTNYGYTF.

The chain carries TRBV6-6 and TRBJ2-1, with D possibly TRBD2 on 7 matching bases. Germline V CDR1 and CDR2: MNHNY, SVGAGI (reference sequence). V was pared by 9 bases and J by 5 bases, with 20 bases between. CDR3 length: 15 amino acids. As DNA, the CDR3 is TGTGCCAGGCCAACTCGGGGGGCCAGGGACAATGAGCAGTTCTTC. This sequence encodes CARPTRGARDNEQFF.

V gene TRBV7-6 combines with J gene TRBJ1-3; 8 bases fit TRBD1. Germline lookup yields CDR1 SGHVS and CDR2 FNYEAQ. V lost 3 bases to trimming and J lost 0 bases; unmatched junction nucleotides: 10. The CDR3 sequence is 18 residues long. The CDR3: CASSLSIGRGLSGNTIYF. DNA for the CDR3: TGTGCCAGCAGCTTGTCTATTGGCAGGGGGCTCTCTGGAAACACCATATATTTT.

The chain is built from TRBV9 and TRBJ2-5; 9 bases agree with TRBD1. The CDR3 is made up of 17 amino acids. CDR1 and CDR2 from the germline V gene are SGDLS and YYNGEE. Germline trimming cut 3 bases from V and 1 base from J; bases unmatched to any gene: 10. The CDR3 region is CASSGRDRVPTQETQYF. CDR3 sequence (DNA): TGTGCCAGCAGCGGCCGGGACAGGGTCCCCACCCAAGAGACCCAGTACTTC.

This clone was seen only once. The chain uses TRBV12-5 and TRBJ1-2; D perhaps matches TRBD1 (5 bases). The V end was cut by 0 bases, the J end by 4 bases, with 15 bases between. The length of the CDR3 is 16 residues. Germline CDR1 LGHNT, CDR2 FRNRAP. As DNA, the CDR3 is TGTGCTAGTGGTTTGGTAAGGGGACTAGGGATCTATGGCTACACCTTC. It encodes CASGLVRGLGIYGYTF.

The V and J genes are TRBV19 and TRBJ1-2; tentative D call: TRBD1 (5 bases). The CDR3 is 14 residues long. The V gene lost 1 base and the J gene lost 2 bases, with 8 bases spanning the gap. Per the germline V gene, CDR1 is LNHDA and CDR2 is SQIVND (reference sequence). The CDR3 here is CASSIAPGNYGYTF. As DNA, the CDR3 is TGTGCCAGTAGTATAGCACCAGGGAACTATGGCTACACCTTC.

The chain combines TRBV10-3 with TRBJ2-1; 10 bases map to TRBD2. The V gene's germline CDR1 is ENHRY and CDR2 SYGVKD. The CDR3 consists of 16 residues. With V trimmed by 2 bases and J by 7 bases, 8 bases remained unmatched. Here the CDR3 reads CAISEAALAGDNEQFF. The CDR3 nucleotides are TGTGCCATCAGTGAGGCAGCCCTAGCGGGGGATAATGAGCAGTTCTTC.

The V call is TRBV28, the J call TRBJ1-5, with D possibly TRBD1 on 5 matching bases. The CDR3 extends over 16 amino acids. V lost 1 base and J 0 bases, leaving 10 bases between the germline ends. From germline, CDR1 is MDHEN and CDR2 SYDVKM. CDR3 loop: CASSLFPGYSNQPQHF. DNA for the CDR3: TGTGCCAGCAGTTTATTTCCAGGGTATAGCAATCAGCCCCAGCATTTT. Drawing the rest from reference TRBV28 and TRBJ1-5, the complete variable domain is DVKVTQSSRYLVKRTGEKVFLECVQDMDHENMFWYRQDPGLGLRLIYFSYDVKMKEKGDIPEGYSVSREKKERFSLILESASTNQTSMYLCASSLFPGYSNQPQHFGDGTRLSIL.

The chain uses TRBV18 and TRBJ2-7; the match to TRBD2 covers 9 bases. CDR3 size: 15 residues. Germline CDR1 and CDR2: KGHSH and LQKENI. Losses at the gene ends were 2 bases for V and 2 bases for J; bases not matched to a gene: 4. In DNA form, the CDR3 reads TGTGCCAGCTCACCAACTAGCGGGCCGACCTACGAGCAGTACTTC. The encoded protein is CASSPTSGPTYEQYF.

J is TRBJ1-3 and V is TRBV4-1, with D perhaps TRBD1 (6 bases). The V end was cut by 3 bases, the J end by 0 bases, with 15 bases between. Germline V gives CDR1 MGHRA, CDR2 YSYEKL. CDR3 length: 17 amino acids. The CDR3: CASSHVGHERSGNTIYF. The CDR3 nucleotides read TGCGCCAGCAGCCACGTGGGACACGAACGCTCTGGAAACACCATATATTTT.

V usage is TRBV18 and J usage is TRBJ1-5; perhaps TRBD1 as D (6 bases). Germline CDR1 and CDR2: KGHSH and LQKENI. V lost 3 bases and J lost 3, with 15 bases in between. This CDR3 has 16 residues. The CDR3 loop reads CASSPNLQGFNQPQHF. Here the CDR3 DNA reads TGTGCCAGCTCACCGAATTTACAGGGCTTCAATCAGCCCCAGCATTTT.

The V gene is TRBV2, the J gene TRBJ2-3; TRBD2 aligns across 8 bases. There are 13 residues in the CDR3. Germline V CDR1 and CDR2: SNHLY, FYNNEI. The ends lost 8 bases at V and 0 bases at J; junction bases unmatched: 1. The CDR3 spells CASERGSTDTQYF. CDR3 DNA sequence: TGTGCCAGCGAGCGGGGGAGCACAGATACGCAGTATTTT.

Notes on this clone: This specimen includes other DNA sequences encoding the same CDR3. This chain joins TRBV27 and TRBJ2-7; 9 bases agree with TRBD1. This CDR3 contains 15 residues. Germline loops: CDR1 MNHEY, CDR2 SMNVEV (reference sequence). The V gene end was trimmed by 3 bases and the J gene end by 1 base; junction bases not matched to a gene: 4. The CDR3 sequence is CASSLGTGPSYEQYF. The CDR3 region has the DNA TGTGCCAGCAGTTTGGGGACAGGGCCTTCCTACGAGCAGTACTTC.

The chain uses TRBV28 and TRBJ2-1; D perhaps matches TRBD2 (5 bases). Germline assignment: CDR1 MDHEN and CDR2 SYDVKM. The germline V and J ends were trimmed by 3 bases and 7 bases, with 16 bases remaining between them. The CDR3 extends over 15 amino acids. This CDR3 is CASSLQWGAANEQFF. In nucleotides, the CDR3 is TGTGCCAGCAGTTTGCAATGGGGAGCGGCAAATGAGCAGTTCTTC.

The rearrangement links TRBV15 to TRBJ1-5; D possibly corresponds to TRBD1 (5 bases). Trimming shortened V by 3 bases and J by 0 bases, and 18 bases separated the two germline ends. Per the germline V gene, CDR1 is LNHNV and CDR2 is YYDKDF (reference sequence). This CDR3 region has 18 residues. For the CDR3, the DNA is TGTGCCACCAGCAGCACCTTGTTGACCGGGGGTAGCAATCAGCCCCAGCATTTT. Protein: CATSSTLLTGGSNQPQHF.

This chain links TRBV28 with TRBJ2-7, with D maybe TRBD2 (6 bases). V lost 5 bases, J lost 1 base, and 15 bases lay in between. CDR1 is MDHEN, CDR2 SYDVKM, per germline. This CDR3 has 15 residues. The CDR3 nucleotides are TGTGCCAGCAGTACAATATCCGGACTATCCTACGAGCAGTACTTC. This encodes CASSTISGLSYEQYF.